A selection of T cell receptor beta chains follows, all from one sample in a study of monozygotic twins with inflammatory bowel disease. From its re-call of the 5' RACE reads, TCRdb lists each CDR3 protein once, without DNA. The listing contains approximately 330,000 distinct CDR3 sequences. The source material was blood. Receptor source: a human donor with ulcerative colitis or Crohn's disease, or a healthy co-twin of an affected twin (not recorded which). Both conserved end residues are part of each CDR3.

V gene,CDR3 length,J gene,CDR3 protein
TRBV28,13,TRBJ1-1,CASKDFPGTEAFF
TRBV29-1,11,TRBJ1-1,CSVNRNTEAFF
TRBV18,16,TRBJ2-5,CASSPRSSSGGQTQYF
TRBV10-2,17,TRBJ2-4,CASSESSWEAAKNIQYF
TRBV9,18,TRBJ2-6,CASSVDLGLSSGANVLTF
TRBV20-1,14,TRBJ2-5,CSARRALRGETQYF
TRBV12-3/TRBV12-4,14,TRBJ2-1,CASSFTGGTNEQFF
TRBV20-1,19,TRBJ2-1,CSARAVGNSGTSKGHEQFF
TRBV5-1,14,TRBJ2-3,CASGSDRRTDTQYF
TRBV27,15,TRBJ2-5,CASSLGQRVGETQYF
TRBV20-1,13,TRBJ1-6,CSARDLSNSPLHF
TRBV4-2,17,TRBJ2-2,CASSQDPSGRAIGELFF